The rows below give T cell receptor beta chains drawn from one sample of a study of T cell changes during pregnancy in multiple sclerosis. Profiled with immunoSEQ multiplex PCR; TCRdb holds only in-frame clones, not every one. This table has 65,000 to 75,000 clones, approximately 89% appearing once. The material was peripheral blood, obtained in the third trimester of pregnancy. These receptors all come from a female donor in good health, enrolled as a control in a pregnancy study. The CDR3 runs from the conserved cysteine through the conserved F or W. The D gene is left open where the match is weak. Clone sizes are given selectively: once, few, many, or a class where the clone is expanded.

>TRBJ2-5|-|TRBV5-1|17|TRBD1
CASSGTGTATYQETQYF
TGCGCCAGCAGCGGCACCGGGACAGCTACATACCAAGAGACCCAGTACTTC
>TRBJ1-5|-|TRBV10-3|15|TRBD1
CATGTGDFMYQPQHF
TGTGCCACCGGGACAGGGGATTTTATGTACCAGCCCCAGCATTTT
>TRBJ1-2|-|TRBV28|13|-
CATSPGGEGGYTF
TGTGCCACCAGTCCGGGGGGCGAGGGTGGCTACACCTTC
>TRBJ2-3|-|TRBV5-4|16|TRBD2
CASSMVAGGVPDTQYF
TGTGCCAGCAGCATGGTAGCGGGGGGGGTCCCAGATACGCAGTATTTT
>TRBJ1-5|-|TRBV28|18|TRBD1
CASSLVRPPDRGGQPQHF
TGTGCCAGCAGTCTTGTTAGGCCCCCGGACAGGGGAGGACAGCCCCAGCATTTT
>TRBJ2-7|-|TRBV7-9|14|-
CASSFRDRRDEQYF
TGTGCCAGCAGCTTTAGAGACAGGAGAGACGAGCAGTACTTC
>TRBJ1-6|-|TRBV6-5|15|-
CASSPEGRSAPPLHF
TGTGCCAGCAGCCCTGAAGGTCGCAGCGCTCCCCCCCTCCACTTT
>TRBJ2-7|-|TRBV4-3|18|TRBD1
CASSPFTSTGTGGSEQYF
TGCGCCAGCAGTCCCTTTACCTCTACCGGGACAGGGGGGAGCGAGCAGTACTTC
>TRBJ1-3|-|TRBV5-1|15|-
CASSRDKNSGNTIYF
TGCGCCAGCAGCCGGGACAAGAACTCTGGAAACACCATATATTTT
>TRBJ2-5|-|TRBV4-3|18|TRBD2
CASSQGVPGLAGEETQYF
TGCGCCAGCAGCCAAGGAGTACCGGGACTAGCGGGGGAGGAGACCCAGTACTTC
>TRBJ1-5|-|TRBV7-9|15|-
CASSLAGRGSQPQHF
TGTGCCAGCAGCTTAGCGGGAAGGGGGAGCCAGCCCCAGCATTTT
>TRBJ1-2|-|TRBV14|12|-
CASSPGLVGYTF
TGTGCCAGCAGCCCTGGCCTGGTTGGCTACACCTTC
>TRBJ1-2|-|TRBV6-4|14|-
CASSDSGGVQGYTF
TGTGCCAGCAGTGACTCGGGAGGCGTTCAGGGCTACACCTTC
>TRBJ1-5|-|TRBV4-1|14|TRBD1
CASSPGQGTQPQHF
TGCGCCAGCAGCCCTGGACAGGGAACGCAGCCCCAGCATTTT
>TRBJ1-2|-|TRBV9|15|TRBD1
CASSKGGTGRDGYTF
TGTGCCAGCAGCAAAGGGGGGACAGGGCGGGATGGCTACACCTTC
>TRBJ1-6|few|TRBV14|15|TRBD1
CASSAPGTGYSPLHF
TGTGCCAGCAGCGCCCCCGGGACAGGGTACTCACCCCTCCACTTT
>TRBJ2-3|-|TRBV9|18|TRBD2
CASSSGTSGGISTDTQYF
TGTGCCAGCAGCTCCGGGACTAGCGGGGGCATTAGCACAGATACGCAGTATTTT
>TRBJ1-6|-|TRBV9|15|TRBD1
CASSTRDRGNSPLHF
TGTGCCAGCAGCACCCGGGACAGGGGTAATTCACCCCTCCACTTT
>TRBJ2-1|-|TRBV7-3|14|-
CASSAAGSYNEQFF
TGTGCCAGCAGCGCCGCCGGGTCCTACAATGAGCAGTTCTTC
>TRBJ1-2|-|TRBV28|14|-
CASSLQNSIYGYTF
TGTGCCAGCAGTTTACAGAATTCCATTTATGGCTACACCTTC
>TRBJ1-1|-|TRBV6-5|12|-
CASSRGNTEAFF
TGTGCCAGCAGCCGCGGGAACACTGAAGCTTTCTTT
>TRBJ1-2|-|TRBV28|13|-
CATRRGRNHGYTF
TGTGCCACCCGGCGGGGAAGGAACCATGGCTACACCTTC
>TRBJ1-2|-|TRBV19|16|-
CASSPGGQTRTGGYTF
TGTGCCAGTAGTCCCGGTGGACAGACCAGGACGGGTGGCTACACCTTC
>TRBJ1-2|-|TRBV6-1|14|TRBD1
CASSEGTGGYGYTF
TGTGCCAGCAGTGAAGGGACAGGGGGATATGGCTACACCTTC
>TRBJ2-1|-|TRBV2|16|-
CASSGSRLSSYNEQFF
TGTGCCAGCAGTGGGAGTCGGTTAAGCTCCTACAATGAGCAGTTCTTC
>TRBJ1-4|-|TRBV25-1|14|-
CASSDLNRDEKLFF
TGTGCCAGCAGTGATTTGAACCGGGATGAAAAACTGTTTTTT
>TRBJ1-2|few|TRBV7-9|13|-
CASSATLAGGYTF
TGTGCCAGCAGCGCAACGTTAGCGGGCGGCTACACCTTC
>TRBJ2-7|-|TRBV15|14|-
CATSPGAGLYEQYF
TGTGCCACCAGCCCAGGGGCAGGGCTCTACGAGCAGTACTTC
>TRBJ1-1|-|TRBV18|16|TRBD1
CASSRGQAMMNTEAFF
TGTGCCAGCTCCCGTGGACAGGCCATGATGAACACTGAAGCTTTCTTT
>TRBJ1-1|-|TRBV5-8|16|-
CASSFIGQQGNTEAFF
TGTGCCAGCAGCTTTATAGGCCAGCAGGGGAACACTGAAGCTTTCTTT
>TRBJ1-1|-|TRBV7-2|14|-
CASSLVSGNTEAFF
TGTGCCAGCAGCTTAGTGTCCGGGAACACTGAAGCTTTCTTT
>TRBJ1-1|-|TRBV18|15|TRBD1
CASSPGTGRNTEAFF
TGTGCCAGCTCACCAGGGACAGGCCGTAACACTGAAGCTTTCTTT
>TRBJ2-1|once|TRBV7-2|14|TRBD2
CASSYTGGYNEQFF
TGTGCCAGCAGCTACACCGGGGGGTACAATGAGCAGTTCTTC
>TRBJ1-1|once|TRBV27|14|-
CASSLSWGNTEAFF
TGTGCCAGCAGTTTATCTTGGGGCAACACTGAAGCTTTCTTT
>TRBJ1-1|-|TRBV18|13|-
CASSWGEQGEAFF
TGTGCCAGCTCATGGGGAGAACAGGGTGAAGCTTTCTTT
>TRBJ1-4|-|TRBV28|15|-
CASSSTGTTNEKLFF
TGTGCCAGTTCCTCAACGGGGACTACTAATGAAAAACTGTTTTTT
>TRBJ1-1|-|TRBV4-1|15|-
CASSQDRGKNTEAFF
TGCGCCAGCAGCCAAGATCGGGGGAAGAACACTGAAGCTTTCTTT
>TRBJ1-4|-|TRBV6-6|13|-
CAVLRATNEKLFF
TGTGCCGTTTTGCGTGCAACTAATGAAAAACTGTTTTTT
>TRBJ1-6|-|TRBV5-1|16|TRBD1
CASRWDSSSYNSPLHF
TGCGCCAGCAGGTGGGACAGCAGCTCCTATAATTCACCCCTCCACTTT
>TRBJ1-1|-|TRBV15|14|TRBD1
CATRLQGANTEAFF
TGTGCCACCAGATTACAGGGGGCGAACACTGAAGCTTTCTTT
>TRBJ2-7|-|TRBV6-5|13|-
CASSYESRGEQYF
TGTGCCAGCAGTTACGAGAGTCGTGGTGAGCAGTACTTC
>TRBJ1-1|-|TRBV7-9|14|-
CASSFSIGGTEAFF
TGTGCCAGCAGCTTCTCGATCGGGGGGACTGAAGCTTTCTTT
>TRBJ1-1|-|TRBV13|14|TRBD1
CASSWGQGTEKAFF
TGTGCCAGCAGCTGGGGACAGGGAACGGAGAAGGCTTTCTTT
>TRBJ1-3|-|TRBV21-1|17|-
CASSKDRGRLFGNTIYF
TGTGCCAGCAGCAAGGACAGGGGGCGATTGTTTGGAAACACCATATATTTT
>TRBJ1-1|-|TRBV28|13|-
CASRDGLNTEAFF
TGTGCCAGCAGGGATGGGCTGAACACTGAAGCTTTCTTT
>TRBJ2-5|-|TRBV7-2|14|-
CASSLASPRETQYF
TGTGCCAGCAGCTTAGCGAGCCCTAGGGAGACCCAGTACTTC
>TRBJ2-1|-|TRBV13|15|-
CASSLIQLYNNEQFF
TGTGCCAGCAGCTTAATACAGCTGTATAACAATGAGCAGTTCTTC
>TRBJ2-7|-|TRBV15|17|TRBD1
CATSREMTGDNSYEQYF
TGTGCCACCAGCAGAGAGATGACAGGGGATAACTCCTACGAGCAGTACTTC
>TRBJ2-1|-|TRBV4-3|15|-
CASSQGSQNYNEQFF
TGCGCCAGCAGCCAAGGGAGTCAGAACTACAATGAGCAGTTCTTC
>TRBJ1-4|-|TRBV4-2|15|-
CASSRSGQNNEKLFF
TGTGCCAGCAGCCGGTCGGGACAAAATAATGAAAAACTGTTTTTT
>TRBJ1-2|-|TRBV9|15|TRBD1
CASSGRTGGTYGYTF
TGTGCCAGCAGCGGCCGTACAGGGGGCACCTATGGCTACACCTTC
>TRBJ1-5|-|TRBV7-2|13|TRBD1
CASSARQGQPQHF
TGTGCCAGCAGCGCCCGACAGGGCCAGCCCCAGCATTTT
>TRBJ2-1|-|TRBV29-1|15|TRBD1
CSVEPRGTGYNEQFF
TGCAGCGTTGAACCCCGGGGGACAGGCTACAATGAGCAGTTCTTC